The clone carrying this T cell receptor beta chain was detected a few times. This entry is derived from a study of cytomegalovirus exposure and HLA in healthy donors. The CDR3 length is 14 residues. V dropped 0 bases and J dropped 5 bases, with 11 bases sitting between them. Germline CDR1 and CDR2: SGHNT and YYREEE (reference sequence). Clones were read by immunoSEQ multiplex PCR, and TCRdb kept only the in-frame ones, dropping some. This sample has more than 250,000 clones; around 90% occur once, and the top ten carry 1% to 1.5%. This TCR came from a woman under 40 in good health and CMV-seropositive. V usage is TRBV5-4 and J usage is TRBJ2-5; D uncertain. The sequencing input was PBMCs. DNA for the CDR3: TGTGCCAGCAGCTTGGCCACGAACGGGGAGACCCAGTACTTC. As protein: CASSLATNGETQYF.